This T cell receptor beta chain came from a study of T cell repertoires in cytomegalovirus infection. Regarding the study as a whole: Carriers of CMV plus the relevant HLA were identified by cumulative public TCR beta family frequency.

The ends were cut back, 0 bases at V and 3 bases at J, with 11 bases in the middle. CDR1 is MNHEY and CDR2 is SVGEGT in the germline V gene. This CDR3 is built from 15 residues. TCRdb reprocessed the reads with MiXCR, giving one entry per CDR3 protein. Of about 770,000 distinct CDR3 sequences in the sample, 25% to 35% were seen once. About this clonotype itself: Its antigen is not known.

This chain connects TRBV6-2 or TRBV6-3 to TRBJ1-1; possibly TRBD1 for D (6 bases). The sample in question was cultured CD8+ T cells from PBMCs, obtained from culture after CMV antigen stimulation. The TCR sequence derives from a human donor in good health (CMV status not recorded). Some clones in this sample may be carry-over from other donors' samples. Written as DNA, the CDR3 is TGTGCCAGCAGTTACTCAAGGGGGGGCGACACTGAAGCTTTCTTT. Translated: CASSYSRGGDTEAFF.